This T cell receptor (beta chain) came from a study of technical replicates of blood from a few donors. The CDR3 totals 18 residues. V was cut by 1 base and J by 15 bases, with 30 bases left in between. CDR1 and CDR2 from the germline V gene are MGHRA and YSYEKL. Libraries were prepared by immunoSEQ multiplex PCR; TCRdb keeps only in-frame clonotypes and omits some of them. Of approximately 80,000 clones detected, roughly 98% appear once; the ten largest clones hold roughly 0.16%. This sequence originates from a human donor in good health. The sequencing input was T cells isolated from PBMCs. The chain joins TRBV4-1 to TRBJ1-4, with D possibly being TRBD1 (5 bases). CDR3 region: CASSQGSQGERKNQNLFF. In DNA, the CDR3 is TGCGCCAGCAGCCAAGGGTCGCAGGGTGAGAGAAAAAACCAAAACTTGTTTTTT.